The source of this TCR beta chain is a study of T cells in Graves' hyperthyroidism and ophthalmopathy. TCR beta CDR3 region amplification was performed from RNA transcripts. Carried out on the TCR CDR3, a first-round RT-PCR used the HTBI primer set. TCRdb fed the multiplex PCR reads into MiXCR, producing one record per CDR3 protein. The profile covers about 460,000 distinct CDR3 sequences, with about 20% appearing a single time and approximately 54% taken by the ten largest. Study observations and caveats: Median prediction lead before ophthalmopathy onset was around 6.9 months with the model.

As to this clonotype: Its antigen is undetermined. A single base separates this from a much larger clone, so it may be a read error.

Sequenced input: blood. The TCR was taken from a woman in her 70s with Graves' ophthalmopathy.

The CDR3 coding sequence is TGTGCCAGCAGTGTTACCTACAATGAGCAGTACTTC. Protein: CASSVTYNEQYF. The chain combines TRBV6-1 with TRBJ2-7, with no clear D. Trimming cost V 4 bases and J 7 bases, with 11 bases left between them. The CDR3 length is 12 residues. The germline CDR1 and CDR2 sequences are MNHNS and SASEGT.